This T cell receptor (beta chain) was profiled in a study of human T cells and chemical hapten exposure. Study details: Per-sample TCR yield variability stemmed mainly from small pooled library volume differences.

In germline, CDR1 is SNHLY, CDR2 FYNNEI. The CDR3 is made up of 15 amino acids. Trimming removed 5 bases from V and 2 bases from J; junction bases left unmatched: 5. As the library was built, unique molecular identifiers were attached to individual cDNA molecules. Each CDR3 protein gets one entry after TCRdb re-called the RACE reads with MiXCR. The data show about 47,000 distinct CDR3 sequences, about 3.7% seen once. This clonotype turned up a few times. The time point is: healthy volunteer bleed at 6 weeks. Blood, whole and unfractionated, served as the source for total RNA extraction. The clonotype originates from a human donor in good health. Some clones in this sample may be carry-over from other donors' samples. The chain carries TRBV2 and TRBJ1-2, with 10 bases that match TRBD1. Sequencing was done on a sample of whole blood. The CDR3 sequence: CASSPGTGVNYGYTF. The DNA for the CDR3 is TGTGCCAGCAGTCCCGGGACAGGGGTAAACTATGGCTACACCTTC.